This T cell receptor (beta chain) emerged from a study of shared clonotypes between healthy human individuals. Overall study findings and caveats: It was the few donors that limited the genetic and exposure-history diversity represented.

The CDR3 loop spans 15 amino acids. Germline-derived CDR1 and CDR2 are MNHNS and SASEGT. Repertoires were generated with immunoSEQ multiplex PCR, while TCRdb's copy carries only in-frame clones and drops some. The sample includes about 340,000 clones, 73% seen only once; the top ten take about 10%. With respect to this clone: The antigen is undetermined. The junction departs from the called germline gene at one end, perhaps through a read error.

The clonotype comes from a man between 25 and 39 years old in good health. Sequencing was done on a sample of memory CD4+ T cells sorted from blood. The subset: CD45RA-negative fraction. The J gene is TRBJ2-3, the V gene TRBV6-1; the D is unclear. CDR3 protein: CASSGWVGVKSGSDF. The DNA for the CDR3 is TGTGCCAGCAGTGGTTGGGTTGGAGTGAAGAGTGGCTCGGATTTT.